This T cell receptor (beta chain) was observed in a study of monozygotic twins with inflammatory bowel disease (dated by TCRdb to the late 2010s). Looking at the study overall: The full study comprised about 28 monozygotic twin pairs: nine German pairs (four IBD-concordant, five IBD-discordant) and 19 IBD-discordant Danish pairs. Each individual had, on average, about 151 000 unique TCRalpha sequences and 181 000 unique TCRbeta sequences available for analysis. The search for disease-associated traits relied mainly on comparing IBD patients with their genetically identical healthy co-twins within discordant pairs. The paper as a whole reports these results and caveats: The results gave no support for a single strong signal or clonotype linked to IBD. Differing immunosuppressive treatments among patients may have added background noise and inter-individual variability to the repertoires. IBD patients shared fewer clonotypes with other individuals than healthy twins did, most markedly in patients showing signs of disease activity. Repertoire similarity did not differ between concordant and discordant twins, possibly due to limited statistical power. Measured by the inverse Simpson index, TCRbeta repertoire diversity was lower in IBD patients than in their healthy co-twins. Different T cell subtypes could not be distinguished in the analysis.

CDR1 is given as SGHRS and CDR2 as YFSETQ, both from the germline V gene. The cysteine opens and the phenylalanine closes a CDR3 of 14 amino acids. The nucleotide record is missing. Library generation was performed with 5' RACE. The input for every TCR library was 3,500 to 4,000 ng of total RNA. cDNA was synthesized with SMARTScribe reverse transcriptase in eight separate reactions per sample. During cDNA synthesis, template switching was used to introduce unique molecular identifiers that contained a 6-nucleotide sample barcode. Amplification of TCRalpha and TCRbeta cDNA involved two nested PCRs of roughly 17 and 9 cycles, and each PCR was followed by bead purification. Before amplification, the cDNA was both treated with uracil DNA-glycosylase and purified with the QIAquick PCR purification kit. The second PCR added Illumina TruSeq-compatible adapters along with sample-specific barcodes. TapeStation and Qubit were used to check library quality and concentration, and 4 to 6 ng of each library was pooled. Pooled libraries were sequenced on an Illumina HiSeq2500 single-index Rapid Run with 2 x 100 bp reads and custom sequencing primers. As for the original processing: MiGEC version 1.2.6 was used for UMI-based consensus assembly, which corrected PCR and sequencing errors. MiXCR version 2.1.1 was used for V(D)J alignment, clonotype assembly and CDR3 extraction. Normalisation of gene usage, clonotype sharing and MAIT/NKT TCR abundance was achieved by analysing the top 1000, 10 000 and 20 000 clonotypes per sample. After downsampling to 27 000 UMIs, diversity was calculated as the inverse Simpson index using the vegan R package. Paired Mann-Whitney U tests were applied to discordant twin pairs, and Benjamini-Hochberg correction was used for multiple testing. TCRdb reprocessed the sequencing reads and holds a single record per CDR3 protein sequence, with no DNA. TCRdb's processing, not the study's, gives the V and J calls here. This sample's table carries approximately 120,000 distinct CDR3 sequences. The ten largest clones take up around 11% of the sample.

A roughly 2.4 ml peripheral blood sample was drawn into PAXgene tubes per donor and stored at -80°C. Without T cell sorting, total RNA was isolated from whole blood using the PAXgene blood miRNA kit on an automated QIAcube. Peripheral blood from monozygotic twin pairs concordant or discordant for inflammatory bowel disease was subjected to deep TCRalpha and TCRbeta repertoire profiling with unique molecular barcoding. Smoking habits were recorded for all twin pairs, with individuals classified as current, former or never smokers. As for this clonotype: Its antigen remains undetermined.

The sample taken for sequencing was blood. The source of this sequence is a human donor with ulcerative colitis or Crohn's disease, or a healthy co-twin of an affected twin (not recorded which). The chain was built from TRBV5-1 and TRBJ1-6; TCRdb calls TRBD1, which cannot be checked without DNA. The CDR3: CASHIGDRNSPLHF.